The present entry profiles one TCR beta chain with its context. The target antigen is unknown. The data derive from a study of blood T cells in healthy people across ages. Study as a whole: Capture via template switching afforded approximately one barcoded beta molecule per two T cells. Findings and caveats of the study: Naive T cell percentage and TCR beta diversity correlated strongly. It was not known whether donors were CMV positive (a possible confounder of expanded clonotype changes).

Primed by a sample-barcoded 5' primer and a J-beta primer mix, a second PCR proceeded for roughly 7 to 11 cycles. Every sample produced at least 2.5 million CDR3-containing paired-end reads. TCRdb fed the 5' RACE reads into MiXCR, producing one record per CDR3 protein. Here the sample spans around 1.5 million distinct CDR3 sequences, approximately 59% being singletons. After removal of 2 bases from V and 8 bases from J, the junction contained 7 bases not matched to a gene. CDR1 and CDR2 from the germline V gene are MNHNY and SVGAGI (reference sequence). The CDR3 totals 14 residues. The chain joins TRBV6-6 to TRBJ1-2; 8 bases are a match to TRBD1. The clonotype originates from a man between 18 and 35 years old in good health. Sequenced sample: blood. CDR3 bases: TGTGCCAGCAGTTACGTGGACAGGGAGGACGGCTACACCTTC. Translated: CASSYVDREDGYTF.